This entry describes one T cell receptor (beta chain). Its specificity is not known. The record originates from a study of graft-versus-host responses after intestinal transplantation. Turning to the study itself: Recipients were given multivisceral, liver-intestinal, or isolated intestinal transplants.

Repertoires were generated with immunoSEQ multiplex PCR, while TCRdb's copy carries only in-frame clones and drops some. This sample carries approximately 97,000 clones, roughly 89% of them seen once, and the ten largest clones take about 0.18%. Per the germline V gene, CDR1 is SGDLS and CDR2 is YYNGEE. The CDR3 has 13 amino acids. V was pared by 0 bases and J by 9 bases, with 3 bases of the junction left unmatched. The TCR comes from a human donor who was the organ donor for an intestinal transplant. Sequencing was performed on unstimulated CD4+ T cells sorted from spleen or lymph node cells, taken before transplant. The V gene is TRBV9, the J gene TRBJ1-2, with 9 bases matching TRBD1. CDR3 amino acids: CASSVVGQGSYTF. CDR3 DNA sequence: TGTGCCAGCAGCGTAGTAGGACAGGGGAGCTACACCTTC.